These 24 T cell receptor beta chains were all obtained from the same sample, sequenced in a study of blood T cell repertoires in COVID-19. Method: immunoSEQ multiplex PCR; TCRdb's copy keeps in-frame clones and lacks some. Of hundreds of thousands of clones listed, roughly 91% were seen once; the top ten hold 1.5% to 2%. Sequenced: peripheral blood. The receptors were sampled from a woman aged 25 to 39 with COVID-19, enrolled during active disease.

CDR3: CASSIGQGNSPLHF. The CDR3 coding sequence is TGTGCCAGCAGCATCGGACAGGGGAATTCACCCCTCCACTTT. The chain couples TRBV6-5 to TRBJ1-6, with 9 bases lining up with TRBD1. The length of the CDR3 is 14 residues. Per germline, CDR1 MNHEY and CDR2 SVGAGI. Trimming at V came to 6 bases and at J to 7 bases, leaving 4 bases not matched to a gene.

The V call is TRBV19, the J call TRBJ1-6; D is uncertain. CDR1 is LNHDA, CDR2 SQIVND, per germline (reference sequence). V shed 7 bases and J shed 6 bases, with 16 bases lying between them. This CDR3 is built from 15 residues. CDR3 sequence: CASTPGRRGNSPLHF. CDR3 in DNA: TGTGCCAGTACTCCGGGGAGGCGGGGTAATTCACCCCTCCACTTT.

This clone was seen once. The V and J genes are TRBV11-2 and TRBJ2-2, with 8 bases lining up with TRBD2. Germline loops: CDR1 SGHAT, CDR2 FQNNGV. With V trimmed by 5 bases and J by 5 bases, 13 bases remained unmatched. CDR3 length equals 17 residues. The CDR3 spells CASSRREGGVRTGELFF. DNA of the CDR3: TGTGCCAGCAGCCGCCGGGAGGGGGGCGTAAGGACCGGGGAGCTGTTTTTT.

The chain uses TRBV2 and TRBJ2-3; perhaps TRBD1 as D (7 bases). CDR3 length: 14 residues. CDR1 SNHLY and CDR2 FYNNEI come from the germline V gene. Trimming removed 4 bases at V and 3 bases at J, with 11 bases between. CDR3 sequence: CASSGQGGTDTQYF. The CDR3 region has the DNA TGTGCCAGCAGTGGACAGGGAGGTACAGATACGCAGTATTTT.

This sequence joins TRBV2 and TRBJ2-5; D unclear. This CDR3 region has 17 residues. V was pared by 0 bases and J by 0 bases, with 14 bases between. CDR1 and CDR2 from the germline V gene are SNHLY and FYNNEI. The CDR3 loop reads CASSEALYRKYQETQYF. CDR3 sequence (DNA): TGTGCCAGCAGTGAAGCGCTTTACAGAAAGTACCAAGAGACCCAGTACTTC.

This chain links TRBV5-1 with TRBJ2-5; 9 bases are a match to TRBD1. V lost 4 bases, J lost 7 bases, and 11 bases stayed unmatched. Germline lookup yields CDR1 SGHRS and CDR2 YFSETQ. The CDR3 spans 15 residues. The CDR3 sequence: CASSRGTGPGVTQYF. In DNA form, the CDR3 reads TGCGCCAGCAGCAGAGGGACAGGGCCGGGAGTGACCCAGTACTTC.

This chain connects TRBV2 to TRBJ1-2; tentatively, D is TRBD1 (5 bases). The germline V gene has CDR1 SNHLY and CDR2 FYNNEI. This CDR3 spans 13 amino acids. V gave up 4 bases and J gave up 8 bases, with 14 bases separating them. CDR3 sequence (DNA): TGTGCCAGCAGTGGACAGCCTAGGGAAGGCTACACCTTC. It codes for CASSGQPREGYTF.

The V and J genes are TRBV5-4 and TRBJ1-1; D gene unclear. CDR1 is SGHNT and CDR2 is YYREEE in the germline V gene (reference sequence). CDR3 size: 15 residues. V lost 4 bases, J lost 1 base, and 14 bases lay in between. The CDR3 loop is CASSEGPGGNTEAFF. The CDR3 DNA reads as TGTGCCAGCAGCGAGGGCCCTGGAGGGAACACTGAAGCTTTCTTT.

V and J are TRBV7-9 and TRBJ2-5; D might be TRBD1 (6 bases). V was trimmed by 1 base and J by 4 bases, leaving 16 bases between them. CDR1 and CDR2 (germline): SEHNR, FQNEAQ (reference sequence). CDR3 size: 16 residues. As DNA, the CDR3 is TGTGCCAGCAGCTTAGGGTACAGGGTCGGAGGAGAGACCCAGTACTTC. Protein: CASSLGYRVGGETQYF.

J is TRBJ2-1 and V is TRBV6-4, with 7 bases lining up with TRBD2. Trimming took 5 bases from V and 4 from J; bases not matched to a gene: 8. Germline loops: CDR1 MRHNA, CDR2 SNTAGT. This CDR3 has 15 residues. CDR3 DNA: TGTGCCAGCAGTCCGTCTAGCGGCAAATACAATGAGCAGTTCTTC. Protein sequence: CASSPSSGKYNEQFF.

The chain recombines TRBV28 with TRBJ1-5; TRBD1 might be the D (6 bases). The CDR3 has 15 residues. V was shortened by 7 bases and J by 6 bases, with 19 bases between the two germline ends. CDR1 and CDR2 (germline): MDHEN, SYDVKM. The CDR3 protein is CASTDTGFLGQPQHF. The CDR3 bases are TGTGCCAGCACCGATACAGGGTTTTTGGGTCAGCCCCAGCATTTT.

The CDR3 DNA is TGTGCCAGCAGCTTAGACGTGAACACCGGGGAGCTGTTTTTT. Translating it yields CASSLDVNTGELFF. The genes are TRBV11-3 and TRBJ2-2, with D hard to call. The CDR3 consists of 14 residues. Germline V gene sequence: CDR1 SGHNT, CDR2 YENEEA. Trimming cost V 0 bases and J 1 base, with 3 bases left between them.

V is TRBV7-8 and J is TRBJ2-3; a possible D gene is TRBD2 (6 bases). Trimming took 1 base from V and 9 from J, leaving 11 bases between them. This CDR3 has 13 residues. Per the germline V gene, CDR1 is SGHVS and CDR2 is FQNEAQ. The CDR3 DNA sequence: TGTGCCAGCAGCTTAGGTAGTGGAGGGACGCAGTATTTT. Protein sequence: CASSLGSGGTQYF.

This chain connects TRBV2 to TRBJ1-2; unclear D gene. This CDR3 contains 14 residues. Trimming stripped 2 bases from V and 2 bases from J, with 9 bases between. Germline loops: CDR1 SNHLY, CDR2 FYNNEI. The CDR3 nucleotides read TGTGCCAGCAGTGAAAGGTCAGGAAACTATGGCTACACCTTC. This codes for CASSERSGNYGYTF.

The chain joins TRBV9 to TRBJ2-1, with TRBD2 matching over 15 bases. Germline V gene data show CDR1 as SGDLS and CDR2 as YYNGEE. Trimming at V came to 3 bases and at J to 4 bases, leaving 11 bases not matched to a gene. This CDR3 has 19 residues. The CDR3: CASSAPGTSGGTAYNEQFF. The CDR3 region has the DNA TGTGCCAGCAGCGCCCCCGGGACTAGCGGGGGGACCGCATACAATGAGCAGTTCTTC. Filled out from reference TRBV9 and TRBJ2-1, the complete variable domain reads DSGVTQTPKHLITATGQRVTLRCSPRSGDLSVYWYQQSLDQGLQFLIQYYNGEERAKGNILERFSAQQFPDLHSELNLSSLELGDSALYFCASSAPGTSGGTAYNEQFFGPGTRLTVL.

The chain carries TRBV7-9 and TRBJ2-3, with D perhaps matching TRBD2 (5 bases). CDR3 length equals 10 residues. Germline values: CDR1 SEHNR, CDR2 FQNEAQ (reference sequence). The chain's CDR3 is CVAGRLAQYF. DNA for the CDR3: TGTGTTGCCGGTAGGCTAGCCCAGTATTTT.

About this clone itself: Distinct nucleotide sequences in the sample also encode this CDR3. The J gene is TRBJ2-7, the V gene TRBV2; D is perhaps TRBD1 (6 bases). Germline V lookup: CDR1 SNHLY, CDR2 FYNNEI. The CDR3 runs 12 residues. For the CDR3, the DNA is TGCGCCACCCTGGACAGCCCCTACGAGCAGTACGTC. It is translated as CATLDSPYEQYV.

The gene calls are TRBV12-3 or TRBV12-4 and TRBJ1-5; D is unclear. V gave up 8 bases and J gave up 6 bases, with 11 bases separating them. This CDR3 has 12 residues. The CDR3 sequence is CASGEASQPQHF. CDR3 coding DNA: TGTGCCAGCGGTGAGGCGAGTCAGCCCCAGCATTTT.

V is TRBV28 and J is TRBJ1-1; a weak D match, TRBD1 (6 bases). Trimming removed 7 bases at V and 1 base at J, with 10 bases between. The germline V gene has CDR1 MDHEN and CDR2 SYDVKM. The length of the CDR3 is 13 residues. CDR3 sequence reads: CASMDSRNTEAFF. CDR3 nucleotide sequence: TGTGCCAGCATGGACAGCCGGAACACTGAAGCTTTCTTT.

The chain uses TRBV6-2 or TRBV6-3 and TRBJ1-1, with D hard to call. The V gene's germline CDR1 is MNHEY and CDR2 SVGEGT. The V end was cut by 0 bases, the J end by 4 bases, with 15 bases between. The CDR3 consists of 16 residues. This CDR3 is CASSYSPGGRGTEAFF. CDR3 DNA: TGTGCCAGCAGTTACTCCCCTGGAGGGCGAGGCACTGAAGCTTTCTTT.

The CDR3 sequence is CASSLNAAGRVEKLFF. Written as DNA, the CDR3 is TGTGCCAGCAGCTTAAACGCGGCAGGGAGGGTAGAAAAACTGTTTTTT. This chain uses TRBV7-2 with TRBJ1-4; D might be TRBD1 (5 bases). The CDR3 is 16 amino acids. V dropped 2 bases and J dropped 8 bases, with 18 bases sitting between them. Germline values: CDR1 SGHTA, CDR2 FQGNSA.

This chain connects TRBV28 to TRBJ2-7; TRBD2 might be the D (5 bases). Per the germline V gene, CDR1 is MDHEN and CDR2 is SYDVKM. Trimming cost V 5 bases and J 2 bases, with 19 bases left between them. The CDR3 consists of 16 residues. The CDR3 bases are TGTGCCAGCAGTCCCCCCGGGGTCAAATTAGCCTACGAGCAGTACTTC. Protein product: CASSPPGVKLAYEQYF.

The V gene is TRBV7-2, the J gene TRBJ1-3; D remains ambiguous. The CDR3 spans 14 residues. Germline V CDR1 and CDR2: SGHTA, FQGNSA. The V gene lost 2 bases and the J gene lost 4 bases, with 9 bases spanning the gap. The CDR3 loop is CASSLYGLGNTIYF. In nucleotides, the CDR3 is TGTGCCAGCAGCTTATACGGACTCGGAAACACCATATATTTT.

J is TRBJ2-3 and V is TRBV9, with 8 bases identical to TRBD2. Germline lookup yields CDR1 SGDLS and CDR2 YYNGEE. This CDR3 region has 15 residues. The junction had 5 bases not matched to a gene; V was cut back by 4 bases and J by 1 base. The CDR3 nucleotides are TGTGCCAGCAGCCGGGGTAGCGGGGGCACAGATACGCAGTATTTT. Its translation is CASSRGSGGTDTQYF.